These 14 T cell receptor beta chains share one sample of origin, sequenced in a study of cytomegalovirus exposure and HLA in healthy donors. 60 Vbeta and 13 Jbeta primers were used in PCR. Here immunoSEQ multiplex PCR was the method, and the copy in TCRdb shows in-frame clones only, minus some. This sample yields about 120,000 clones, of which 65% to 85% are seen a single time; 15% to 20% belongs to the top ten. The sample consisted of PBMCs. Receptor source: a man aged 50-60 years in good health and CMV-seropositive.

The J gene is TRBJ2-5, the V gene TRBV29-1, with a tentative D call TRBD1 (5 bases). The closer fit of TRBJ2-7 to the DNA end suggests the J call may be wrong. The CDR3 extends over 12 amino acids. Germline CDR1 SQVTM, CDR2 ANQGSEA. CDR3 sequence (DNA): TGCAGCGTTACCGACAGTTCCTACGAGCAGTACTTC. Translated, it gives CSVTDSSYEQYF.

V and J are TRBV15 and TRBJ2-5, with 9 nucleotides matching TRBD2. Germline V gives CDR1 LNHNV, CDR2 YYDKDF (reference sequence). V lost 0 bases, J lost 5 bases, and 4 bases stayed unmatched. CDR3 length: 15 amino acids. The CDR3 nucleotides are TGTGCCACCAGCAGAGAGCGGGGGGGCCGGGAGACCCAGTACTTC. It yields the protein CATSRERGGRETQYF.

The chain joins TRBV13 to TRBJ1-2; D possibly corresponds to TRBD1 (5 bases). The CDR3 is 14 amino acids. The germline CDR1 and CDR2 sequences are PRHDT and FYEKMQ (reference sequence). The ends were cut back, 5 bases at V and 4 bases at J, with 14 bases in the middle. The CDR3 DNA is TGTGCCAGCAGCCGCCCTGACAGATTCTATGGCTACACCTTC. It encodes CASSRPDRFYGYTF. Filled out from reference TRBV13 and TRBJ1-2, the complete variable domain reads AAGVIQSPRHLIKEKRETATLKCYPIPRHDTVYWYQQGPGQDPQFLISFYEKMQSDKGSIPDRFSAQQFSDYHSELNMSSLELGDSALYFCASSRPDRFYGYTFGSGTRLTVV.

This chain joins TRBV11-2 and TRBJ2-1; possibly TRBD2 for D (6 bases). Germline V gene lookup returns CDR1 SGHAT and CDR2 FQNNGV. The V end lost 4 bases, the J end lost 2 bases, and 21 bases lay between the germline ends. The CDR3 is 18 residues long. DNA of the CDR3: TGTGCCAGCAGCTACCACTTCGGGGGACCCCCGCCCTACAATGAGCAGTTCTTC. Encoded protein: CASSYHFGGPPPYNEQFF.

The genes are TRBV6-6 and TRBJ2-5; 8 bases map to TRBD2. Trimming took 7 bases from V and 8 from J; bases not matched to a gene: 6. The CDR3 totals 12 residues. The germline V gene has CDR1 MNHNY and CDR2 SVGAGI (reference sequence). This CDR3 reads CASTPGGGTQYF. The DNA for the CDR3 is TGTGCCAGCACCCCGGGGGGGGGAACCCAGTACTTC.

The chain uses TRBV5-6 and TRBJ2-7; 9 bases match TRBD1. V lost 3 bases and J lost 5; bases outside the gene matches: 12. The CDR3 runs 16 residues. Germline CDR1 SGHDT, CDR2 YYEEEE. CDR3 amino acids: CASSSSGTGWFNEQYF. As DNA, the CDR3 is TGTGCCAGCAGCTCCTCCGGGACAGGGTGGTTCAACGAGCAGTACTTC.

V usage is TRBV5-1 and J usage is TRBJ2-7, with D hard to call. Looked up from germline, CDR1 is SGHRS and CDR2 is YFSETQ. Trimming cost V 0 bases and J 5 bases, with 9 bases left between them. CDR3 length: 13 residues. The CDR3 coding sequence is TGCGCCAGCAGCTTGGTGGGCTCGCACGAGCAGTACTTC. Protein: CASSLVGSHEQYF.

V and J are TRBV5-4 and TRBJ2-5; 8 nucleotides match TRBD1. J lost 2 bases, V lost 4 bases, and 1 base had no gene match. This CDR3 contains 13 residues. Germline V lookup: CDR1 SGHNT, CDR2 YYREEE (reference sequence). CDR3 residues: CASSGDRQETQYF. CDR3 sequence (DNA): TGTGCCAGCAGCGGGGACAGGCAAGAGACCCAGTACTTC.

The chain recombines TRBV7-9 with TRBJ2-2, with unresolved D. From germline, CDR1 is SEHNR and CDR2 FQNEAQ (reference sequence). This CDR3 spans 17 amino acids. V lost 4 bases to trimming and J lost 0 bases, with 15 bases between them. CDR3 region: CASSSSSAAANTGELFF. The CDR3 nucleotides are TGTGCCAGCAGCTCTTCCAGTGCGGCCGCGAACACCGGGGAGCTGTTTTTT.

This clone turned up a few times. The CDR3 region has the DNA TGTGCCAGCTCACCGAAACTGGGACAGGGGTTCAATGAGCAGTTCTTC. Protein: CASSPKLGQGFNEQFF. The chain joins TRBV18 to TRBJ2-1, with 10 bases fitting TRBD1. The germline V gene encodes CDR1 KGHSH and CDR2 LQKENI. The CDR3 contains 16 residues. Losses at the gene ends were 3 bases for V and 6 bases for J; bases not matched to a gene: 8.

CDR3 DNA sequence: TGTGCCAGTAGTATGATAGGGGTCACCGGGGAGCTGTTTTTT. It specifies CASSMIGVTGELFF. The rearrangement links TRBV19 to TRBJ2-2, with D possibly being TRBD1 (5 bases). The CDR3 is 14 amino acids. Germline CDR1 and CDR2: LNHDA and SQIVND (reference sequence). With 3 bases removed from V and 4 bases from J, the gap between germline ends came to 9 bases.

The J gene is TRBJ2-2, the V gene TRBV11-3; weak D call: TRBD2 (5 bases). The CDR3 consists of 15 residues. Deletions cut 5 bases from V and 2 bases from J, with 12 bases between. Germline V CDR1 and CDR2: SGHNT, YENEEA. CDR3 DNA sequence: TGTGCCAGCAGCCCTCGTAGCGCAAACACCGGGGAGCTGTTTTTT. Its translation: CASSPRSANTGELFF.

The chain carries TRBV6-6 and TRBJ2-7; a weak D match, TRBD2 (6 bases). The germline gives CDR1 MNHNY, CDR2 SVGAGI (reference sequence). The germline V and J ends were trimmed by 3 bases and 6 bases, with 15 bases remaining between them. This CDR3 is built from 14 residues. The CDR3 nucleotides read TGTGCCAGCAGTTATCCCATTCGGGACTCCGAGCAGTACTTC. Residues: CASSYPIRDSEQYF.

The rearrangement links TRBV5-8 to TRBJ2-2, with D tentatively TRBD1 (5 bases). Germline lookup yields CDR1 SGHTS and CDR2 YDEGEE. V dropped 10 bases and J dropped 3 bases, with 16 bases sitting between them. The CDR3 contains 14 residues. In DNA form, the CDR3 reads TGTGCCGATACGATAGGACACTACACCGGGGAGCTGTTTTTT. Its translation is CADTIGHYTGELFF.